The TCR beta chain described here comes from a study of STAT5B mutations in CD4+ large granular lymphocyte leukemia. Method: immunoSEQ multiplex PCR; TCRdb's copy keeps in-frame clones and lacks some. The sample lists about 34,000 clones, approximately 82% occurring once. For this clone: Antigen specificity is unknown.

Overall study results and limits: The CD4+ versus CD8+ T-LGLL clonality difference may reflect limited sample size.

This receptor was obtained from a human donor in good health. Sample: CD4+ T cells from blood buffy coats.

CDR3: CASSQVVGLNQPQHF. In nucleotides, the CDR3 is TGCGCCAGCAGCCAAGTAGTCGGCCTCAATCAGCCCCAGCATTTT. The rearrangement joins TRBV4-1 to TRBJ1-5; D gene ambiguous. This CDR3 has 15 residues. Trimming cost V 1 base and J 3 bases, with 10 bases left between them. CDR1 MGHRA and CDR2 YSYEKL come from the germline V gene.